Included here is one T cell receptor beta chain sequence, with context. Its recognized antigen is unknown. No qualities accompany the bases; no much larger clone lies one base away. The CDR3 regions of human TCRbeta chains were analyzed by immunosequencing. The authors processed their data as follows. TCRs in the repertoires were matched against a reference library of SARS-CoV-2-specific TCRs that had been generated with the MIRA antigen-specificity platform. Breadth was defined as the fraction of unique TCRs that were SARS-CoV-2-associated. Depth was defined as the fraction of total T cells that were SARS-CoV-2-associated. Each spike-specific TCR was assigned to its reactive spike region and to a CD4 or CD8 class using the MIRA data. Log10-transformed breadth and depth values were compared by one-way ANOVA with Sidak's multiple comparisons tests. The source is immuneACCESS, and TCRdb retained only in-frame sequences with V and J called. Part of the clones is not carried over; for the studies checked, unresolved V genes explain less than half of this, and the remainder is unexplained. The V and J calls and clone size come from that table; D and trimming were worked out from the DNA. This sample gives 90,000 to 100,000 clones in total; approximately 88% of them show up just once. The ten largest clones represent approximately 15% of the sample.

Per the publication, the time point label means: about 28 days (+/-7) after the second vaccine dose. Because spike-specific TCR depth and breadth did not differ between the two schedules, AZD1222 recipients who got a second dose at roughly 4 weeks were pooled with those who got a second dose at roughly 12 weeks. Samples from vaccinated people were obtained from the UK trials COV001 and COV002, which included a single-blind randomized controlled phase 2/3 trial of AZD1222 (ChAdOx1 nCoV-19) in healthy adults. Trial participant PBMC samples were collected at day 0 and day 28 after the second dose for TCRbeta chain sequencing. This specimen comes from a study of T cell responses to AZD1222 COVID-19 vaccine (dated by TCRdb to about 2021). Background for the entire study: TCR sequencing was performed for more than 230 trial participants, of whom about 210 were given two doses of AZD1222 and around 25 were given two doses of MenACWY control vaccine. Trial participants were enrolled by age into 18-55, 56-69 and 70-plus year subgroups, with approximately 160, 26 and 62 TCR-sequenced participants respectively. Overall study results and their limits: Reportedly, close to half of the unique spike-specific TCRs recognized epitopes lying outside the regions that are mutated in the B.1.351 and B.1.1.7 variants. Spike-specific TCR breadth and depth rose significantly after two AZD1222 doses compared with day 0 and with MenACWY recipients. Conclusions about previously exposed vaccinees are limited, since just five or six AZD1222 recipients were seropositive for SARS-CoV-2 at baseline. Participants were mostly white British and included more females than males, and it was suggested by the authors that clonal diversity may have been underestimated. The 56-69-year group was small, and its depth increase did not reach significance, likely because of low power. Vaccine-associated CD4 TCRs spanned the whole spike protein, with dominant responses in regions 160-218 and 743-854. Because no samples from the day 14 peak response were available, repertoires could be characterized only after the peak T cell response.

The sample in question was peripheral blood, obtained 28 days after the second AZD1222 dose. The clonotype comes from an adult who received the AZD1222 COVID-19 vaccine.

The DNA sequence reads TGTGCCAGCAGTTTGGGACAGGCCTCCTACAATGAGCAGTTCTTC. Translated, this is CASSLGQASYNEQFF. The sequence joins TRBV27 to TRBJ2-1, with 8 bases matching TRBD1. CDR1 MNHEY and CDR2 SMNVEV were looked up in the germline V gene (reference sequence). Trimmed from V: 3 bases; trimmed from J: 0 bases; junction bases lacking a gene match: 1. Counted from cysteine to phenylalanine, this CDR3 has 15 amino acids. The DNA shown is the 45-base CDR3, in frame from base 1.